The 12 T cell receptor beta chains listed next were all sequenced from one sample in a study of T-cell memory formation after mild COVID-19. TCRdb used MiXCR to reprocess the 5' RACE reads, holding one entry per CDR3 protein. The sample holds tens of thousands of distinct CDR3 sequences, roughly 8% seen once. Sequencing input: PBMCs or a T cell subset sorted from them (not recorded which). These receptors came from a man younger than 30 who had mild COVID-19 (a few samples of this study predate the infection). Cell type and time point are not known.

In this sample, this clonotype turned up a few times. The genes are TRBV28 and TRBJ2-7, with a possible D match to TRBD1 (5 bases). V gave up 6 bases and J gave up 2 bases, with 11 bases separating them. In germline, CDR1 is MDHEN, CDR2 SYDVKM. The CDR3 spans 13 residues. The CDR3 region is CASSWGGAYEQYV. As DNA, the CDR3 is TGTGCCAGCAGCTGGGGCGGAGCCTACGAGCAGTACGTC.

In this sample, this clonotype turned up a few times. The chain is built from TRBV20-1 and TRBJ1-6; 10 positions agree with TRBD1. The length of the CDR3 is 16 residues. V was clipped by 0 bases and J by 9 bases; unmatched bases: 8. CDR1 and CDR2 from the germline V gene are DFQATT and SNEGSKA (reference sequence). The CDR3: CSARDAQTGGVSPLHF. DNA for the CDR3: TGCAGTGCTAGAGATGCCCAGACAGGGGGCGTTTCACCCCTCCACTTT.

Ten or more counts support this clonotype. The chain carries TRBV12-3 or TRBV12-4 and TRBJ2-1; D is undetermined. The CDR3 is made up of 13 amino acids. V lost 3 bases, J lost 6 bases, and 9 bases lay in between. The CDR3 protein is CASSFNSGNEQFF. CDR3 coding DNA: TGTGCCAGCAGTTTTAACTCCGGCAATGAGCAGTTCTTC.

In this sample, this clonotype turned up many times. This sequence joins TRBV10-3 and TRBJ2-5; the D gene could be TRBD1 or TRBD2 (5 bases each). Germline values: CDR1 ENHRY, CDR2 SYGVKD. This CDR3 is built from 15 residues. Trimming cost V 3 bases and J 1 base, with 12 bases left between them. CDR3 in amino acids: CAISDLVGTQETQYF. The DNA for the CDR3 is TGTGCCATCAGTGACCTCGTAGGGACCCAAGAGACCCAGTACTTC.

This clonotype was detected many times. This chain uses TRBV5-1 with TRBJ2-5; tentative D call: TRBD2 (6 bases). The ends were cut back, 0 bases at V and 3 bases at J, with 24 bases in the middle. Per the germline V gene, CDR1 is SGHRS and CDR2 is YFSETQ. The CDR3 has 19 residues. As DNA, the CDR3 is TGCGCCAGCAGCTTGGCCGGGGCAGGAGGGCCCCCTGGAGAAGAGACCCAGTACTTC. It encodes CASSLAGAGGPPGEETQYF.

Comments on this clonotype: A much bigger clone sits one base away, suggesting this may be a read error. The V call is TRBV5-1, the J call TRBJ2-7; a weak D match, TRBD2 (6 bases). V was shortened by 4 bases and J by 1 base, with 18 bases between the two germline ends. The length of the CDR3 is 16 residues. Germline V gene sequence: CDR1 SGHRS, CDR2 YFSETQ. This CDR3 is CASSRDSLGWSYEQYF. The CDR3 DNA reads TGCGCCAGCAGCAGGGACTCCTTAGGGTGGTCCTACGAGCAGTACTTC.

This clonotype was found a few times. The chain is built from TRBV7-3 and TRBJ2-2; 8 bases are shared with TRBD2. The CDR3 sequence is 14 residues long. Trimming at V came to 5 bases and at J to 5 bases, leaving 4 bases not matched to a gene. In germline, CDR1 is SGHTA, CDR2 FQGTGA. CDR3 amino acids: CASSLGGVTGELFF. The DNA of the CDR3 is TGTGCCAGCAGCCTCGGGGGGGTTACCGGGGAGCTGTTTTTT. Drawing the rest from reference TRBV7-3 and TRBJ2-2, the complete variable domain is GAGVSQTPSNKVTEKGKYVELRCDPISGHTALYWYRQSLGQGPEFLIYFQGTGAADDSGLPNDRFFAVRPEGSVSTLKIQRTERGDSAVYLCASSLGGVTGELFFGEGSRLTVL.

This clonotype occurred many times. The CDR3: CASSLASGGADEQFF. The DNA of the CDR3 is TGCGCCAGCAGCTTGGCGAGCGGGGGGGCGGATGAGCAGTTCTTC. The gene calls are TRBV5-1 and TRBJ2-1; 10 positions agree with TRBD2. Germline loops: CDR1 SGHRS, CDR2 YFSETQ. V shed 0 bases, J shed 8 bases, and the junction held 5 bases outside the gene matches. The CDR3 has 15 amino acids. Supplemented by reference TRBV5-1 and TRBJ2-1, the full variable domain reads KAGVTQTPRYLIKTRGQQVTLSCSPISGHRSVSWYQQTPGQGLQFLFEYFSETQRNKGNFPGRFSGRQFSNSRSEMNVSTLELGDSALYLCASSLASGGADEQFFGPGTRLTVL.

The rearrangement uses TRBV2 and TRBJ2-7; 7 bases match TRBD1. The germline V gene encodes CDR1 SNHLY and CDR2 FYNNEI. The CDR3 sequence is 15 residues long. J lost 0 bases, V lost 3 bases, and 5 bases had no gene match. This chain's CDR3 is CASSESRGSSYEQYV. The DNA for the CDR3 is TGTGCCAGCAGTGAGTCCAGGGGGAGCTCCTACGAGCAGTACGTC.

The table lists this clonotype with many counts. The gene calls are TRBV2 and TRBJ2-6, with a weak D call TRBD1 (6 bases). V shed 7 bases and J shed 0 bases, with 13 bases lying between them. The CDR3 loop spans 16 amino acids. Per the germline V gene, CDR1 is SNHLY and CDR2 is FYNNEI. The CDR3 loop reads CASNLQGNSGANVLTF. Here the CDR3 DNA reads TGTGCCAGCAACCTCCAGGGGAACTCTGGGGCCAACGTCCTGACTTTC.

The rearrangement uses TRBV20-1 and TRBJ2-7; TRBD2 agrees at 7 bases. The CDR3 is made up of 14 amino acids. Germline V gives CDR1 DFQATT, CDR2 SNEGSKA (reference sequence). V dropped 8 bases and J dropped 9; count of bases not matched to a gene: 19. The CDR3 is CSFTDGASGVRQYF. CDR3 coding DNA: TGCAGTTTCACCGACGGGGCTAGCGGTGTCCGGCAGTACTTC.

This clonotype came up a few times. This chain connects TRBV5-1 to TRBJ2-1; a possible D gene is TRBD2 (5 bases). This CDR3 contains 14 residues. V shed 1 base and J shed 12 bases, with 17 bases lying between them. CDR1 is SGHRS, CDR2 YFSETQ, per germline. The CDR3: CASSLYTGTGGQFF. The DNA for the CDR3 is TGCGCCAGCAGCTTGTATACTGGCACTGGAGGGCAGTTCTTC.